This T cell receptor beta chain originates from a study of blood T cells in healthy people across ages. From germline, CDR1 is SGDLS and CDR2 YYNGEE. This CDR3 is 16 amino acids long. V was trimmed by 0 bases and J by 0 bases, leaving 9 bases between them. PCR was performed a second time for about 7 to 12 cycles using a sample-barcoded 5' primer and a J-beta primer mix. TCRdb analysed the 5' RACE reads with MiXCR anew, one entry per CDR3 protein. The table records 600,000 or so distinct CDR3 sequences, around 48% of them present only once. This clonotype came up once. The sequencing input was blood. The rearrangement joins TRBV9 to TRBJ2-2; D remains ambiguous. The receptor's source is a man older than 75 in good health. The DNA for the CDR3 is TGTGCCAGCAGCGTAGGTGGGGAAACGAACACCGGGGAGCTGTTTTTT. This codes for CASSVGGETNTGELFF. Full variable domain (remainder filled in from reference TRBV9 and TRBJ2-2): DSGVTQTPKHLITATGQRVTLRCSPRSGDLSVYWYQQSLDQGLQFLIQYYNGEERAKGNILERFSAQQFPDLHSELNLSSLELGDSALYFCASSVGGETNTGELFFGEGSRLTVL.